This TCR beta chain was retrieved from a study of blood T cell repertoires in COVID-19. At the level of the study: Both acute and convalescent COVID-19 samples were obtained from the United States, Italy and Spain.

Only in-frame clones appear in the TCRdb table, and some are missing; sequencing was by immunoSEQ multiplex PCR. Of about 490,000 clones in the sample, approximately 85% were seen once. The V segment lost 2 bases and the J segment 0 bases; nucleotides outside the gene matches: 5. CDR1 and CDR2 (germline): MNHNY, SVGAGI (reference sequence). This CDR3 has 16 amino acids. The rearrangement links TRBV6-6 to TRBJ1-1; TRBD1 matches at 8 bases. Sequences were obtained from peripheral blood. This clonotype was obtained from a human donor in a cohort sampled during active COVID-19. CDR3 amino acids: CASSYTGGPLNTEAFF. In DNA, the CDR3 is TGTGCCAGCAGTTACACAGGGGGGCCCCTGAACACTGAAGCTTTCTTT.